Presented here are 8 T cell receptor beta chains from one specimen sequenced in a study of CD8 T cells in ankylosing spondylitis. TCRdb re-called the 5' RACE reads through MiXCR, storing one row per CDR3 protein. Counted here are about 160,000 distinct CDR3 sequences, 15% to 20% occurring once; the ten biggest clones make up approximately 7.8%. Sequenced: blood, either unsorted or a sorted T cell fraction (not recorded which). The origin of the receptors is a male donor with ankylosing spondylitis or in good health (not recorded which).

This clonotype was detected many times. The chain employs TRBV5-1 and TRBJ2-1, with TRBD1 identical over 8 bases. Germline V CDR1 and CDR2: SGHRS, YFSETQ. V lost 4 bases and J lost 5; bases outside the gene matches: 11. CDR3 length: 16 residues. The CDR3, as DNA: TGCGCCAGCAGCATCCCCGGGACAGGAGCTAACAATGAGCAGTTCTTC. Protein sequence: CASSIPGTGANNEQFF. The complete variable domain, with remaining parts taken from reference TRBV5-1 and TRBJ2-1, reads KAGVTQTPRYLIKTRGQQVTLSCSPISGHRSVSWYQQTPGQGLQFLFEYFSETQRNKGNFPGRFSGRQFSNSRSEMNVSTLELGDSALYLCASSIPGTGANNEQFFGPGTRLTVL.

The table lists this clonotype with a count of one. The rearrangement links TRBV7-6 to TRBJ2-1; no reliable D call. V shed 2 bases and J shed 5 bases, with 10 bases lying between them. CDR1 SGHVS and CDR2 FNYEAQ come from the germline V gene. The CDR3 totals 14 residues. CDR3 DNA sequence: TGTGCCAGCAGCTTACGTCTAGAACACAATGAGCAGTTCTTC. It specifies CASSLRLEHNEQFF.

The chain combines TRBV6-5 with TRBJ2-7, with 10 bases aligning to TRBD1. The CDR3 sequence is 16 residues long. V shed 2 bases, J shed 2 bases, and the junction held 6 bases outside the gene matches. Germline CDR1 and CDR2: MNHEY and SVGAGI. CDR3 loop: CASSYDPGQGTYEQYF. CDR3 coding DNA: TGTGCCAGCAGTTACGATCCGGGACAGGGGACCTACGAGCAGTACTTC.

The CDR3 spells CASSLTGAQPQHF. The CDR3 coding sequence is TGTGCCAGCAGTCTGACAGGGGCACAGCCCCAGCATTTT. J is TRBJ1-5 and V is TRBV12-3 or TRBV12-4, with TRBD1 matching 8 bases. J was trimmed by 7 bases and V by 5 bases; bases with no gene match: 4. The CDR3 consists of 13 residues.

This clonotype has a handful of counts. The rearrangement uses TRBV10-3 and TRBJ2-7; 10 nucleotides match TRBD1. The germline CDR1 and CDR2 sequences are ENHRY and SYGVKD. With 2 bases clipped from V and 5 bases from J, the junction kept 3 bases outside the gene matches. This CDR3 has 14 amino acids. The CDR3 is CAISEMTGGNEQYF. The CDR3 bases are TGTGCCATCAGTGAGATGACAGGGGGCAACGAGCAGTACTTC.

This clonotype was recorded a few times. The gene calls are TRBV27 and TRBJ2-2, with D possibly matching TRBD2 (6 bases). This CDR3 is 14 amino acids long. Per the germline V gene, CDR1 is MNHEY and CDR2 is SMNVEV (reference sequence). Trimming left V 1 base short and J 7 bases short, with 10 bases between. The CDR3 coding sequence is TGTGCCAGCAGTTTATGGGGGGATGGCGGGGAGCTGTTTTTT. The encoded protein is CASSLWGDGGELFF.

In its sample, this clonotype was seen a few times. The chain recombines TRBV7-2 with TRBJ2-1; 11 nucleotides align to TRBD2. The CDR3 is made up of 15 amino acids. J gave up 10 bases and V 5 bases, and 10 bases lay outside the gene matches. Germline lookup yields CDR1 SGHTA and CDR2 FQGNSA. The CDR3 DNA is TGTGCCAGCAGCCCGGGACTAGCGGATCCCCGGGAGCAGTTCTTC. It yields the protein CASSPGLADPREQFF.

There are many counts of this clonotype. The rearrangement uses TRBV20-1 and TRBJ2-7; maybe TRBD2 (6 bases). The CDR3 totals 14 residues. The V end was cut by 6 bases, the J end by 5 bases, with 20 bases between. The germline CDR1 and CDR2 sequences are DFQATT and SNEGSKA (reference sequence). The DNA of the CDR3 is TGCAGTGCCCCCCCCGGGGGAAAGTCCCACGAGCAGTACTTC. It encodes CSAPPGGKSHEQYF.